Listed below are T cell receptor beta chains from one sample, sequenced in a study of cytomegalovirus exposure and HLA in healthy donors. The assay was immunoSEQ multiplex PCR, and TCRdb's table has in-frame clones only and misses some. The sample holds around 150,000 clones; roughly 65% are singletons and the top ten take roughly 4.5%. Sequenced: PBMCs. The receptors derive from a man between 18 and 35 years old in good health and CMV-seropositive. Each CDR3 is given with its conserved first and last residue. A D gene is named only where the DNA matches it firmly. Part of the rows lack a size; the others show once, few, many or a class for expanded clones.

CDR3aa,CDR3nt,abundance,v_gene,d_gene,j_gene
CASSPRRTGVRETQYF,TGTGCCAGCAGTCCTCGAAGGACAGGGGTAAGGGAGACCCAGTACTTC,.,TRBV27,TRBD1,TRBJ2-5
CASSPPLANEQFF,TGTGCCAGCTCACCACCGTTAGCCAATGAGCAGTTCTTC,.,TRBV18,.,TRBJ2-1
CASSIGLGGNTEAFF,TGTGCCAGTAGTATAGGCCTCGGAGGCAACACTGAAGCTTTCTTT,.,TRBV19,.,TRBJ1-1
CASSPLDNSPLHF,TGTGCCAGCAGTCCTCTTGATAATTCACCCCTCCACTTT,few,TRBV6-6,.,TRBJ1-6
CASSLGQGAYWGGTEAFF,TGTGCCAGCAGCTTGGGACAGGGGGCCTACTGGGGAGGGACTGAAGCTTTCTTT,.,TRBV5-6,TRBD1,TRBJ1-1
CASSQDGGQDGQPQHF,TGCGCCAGCAGCCAAGATGGGGGACAGGATGGTCAGCCCCAGCATTTT,.,TRBV4-1,TRBD1,TRBJ1-5
CAISESDRASGYTF,TGTGCCATCAGTGAGTCGGACAGGGCTTCTGGCTACACCTTC,.,TRBV10-3,TRBD1,TRBJ1-2
CAISPGQFTSTDTQYF,TGTGCCATCAGCCCGGGACAGTTTACTAGCACAGATACGCAGTATTTT,.,TRBV10-3,TRBD1,TRBJ2-3
CAWSPGTSYNEQFF,TGTGCCTGGAGCCCCGGGACTAGTTACAATGAGCAGTTCTTC,.,TRBV30,TRBD2,TRBJ2-1
CSAETPQYTEAFF,TGCAGCGCCGAAACCCCTCAGTACACTGAAGCTTTCTTT,.,TRBV29-1,.,TRBJ1-1
CASSLGPRGGQPQHF,TGTGCCAGCAGCCTGGGACCTAGAGGCGGTCAGCCCCAGCATTTT,.,TRBV5-6,.,TRBJ1-5
CASSQEGGPNYNEQFF,TGTGCCAGCAGCCAAGAGGGGGGGCCTAACTACAATGAGCAGTTCTTC,.,TRBV4-2,.,TRBJ2-1
CSATGGGSTEAFF,TGCAGCGCCACAGGGGGCGGTAGCACTGAAGCTTTCTTT,once,TRBV29-1,TRBD1,TRBJ1-1
CAISGHRQDNTGNTIYF,TGTGCCATCAGCGGCCACCGACAGGATAATACTGGAAACACCATATATTTT,.,TRBV10-3,.,TRBJ1-3
CASSRQVSGANVLTF,TGTGCCAGTAGTAGACAAGTTTCTGGGGCCAACGTCCTGACTTTC,few,TRBV19,.,TRBJ2-6
CASSLQGDREKLFF,TGTGCCAGCAGTCTACAGGGGGACCGTGAAAAACTGTTTTTT,few,TRBV6-1,TRBD1,TRBJ1-4
CAWSVLGGANTGELFF,TGTGCCTGGAGTGTACTTGGCGGGGCGAACACCGGGGAGCTGTTTTTT,.,TRBV30,.,TRBJ2-2
CASTRGLAGPNPRMFF,TGTGCCAGTACCCGTGGGCTAGCGGGACCAAACCCCCGGATGTTTTTT,.,TRBV19,TRBD2,TRBJ2-2
CASSQDSSAFF,TGCGCCAGCAGCCAAGATTCAAGCGCTTTCTTT,few,TRBV4-1,.,TRBJ1-1
CAWSAGQGITGELFF,TGTGCCTGGAGCGCGGGACAGGGAATCACCGGGGAGCTGTTTTTT,.,TRBV30,TRBD1,TRBJ2-2
CASSLAGEGQPQHF,TGTGCCAGCAGCTTAGCCGGAGAGGGACAGCCCCAGCATTTT,few,TRBV7-6,.,TRBJ1-5
CASSARQGQNEKLFF,TGTGCCAGCAGCGCCAGACAGGGGCAGAATGAAAAACTGTTTTTT,.,TRBV11-2,TRBD1,TRBJ1-4
CASSFGLNRKGQTNTEAFF,TGTGCCAGCAGCTTTGGTTTAAATCGGAAGGGACAAACGAACACTGAAGCTTTCTTT,once,TRBV7-8,.,TRBJ1-1
CASSLRPSGGPSTDTQYF,TGTGCCAGCAGCTTACGTCCTAGCGGGGGACCGAGCACAGATACGCAGTATTTT,few,TRBV7-8,TRBD2,TRBJ2-3
CASSLDSTGGNTIYF,TGTGCCAGCAGTTTGGACTCCACGGGAGGAAACACCATATATTTT,few,TRBV27,.,TRBJ1-3
CASSTTGTANYGYTF,TGTGCCAGCAGTACCACCGGGACAGCTAACTATGGCTACACCTTC,.,TRBV28,TRBD1,TRBJ1-2